This T cell receptor (beta chain) was recorded in a study of blood T cell repertoires in COVID-19. Study information: PBMCs, B-cell-depleted T cells, or T cells were the source of the cDNA or gDNA that made up the material.

The V gene's germline CDR1 is KGHSH and CDR2 LQKENI. The CDR3 spans 16 residues. The J segment lost 1 base and the V segment lost 5 bases, leaving 7 bases of the junction unmatched. In this sample, this clone turned up once. Data came from immunoSEQ multiplex PCR; TCRdb stores just in-frame clones and leaves some out. This table holds about 180,000 clones, about nine tenths found once. This chain uses TRBV18 with TRBJ2-2; TRBD1 matches 7 bases. The receptor was derived from a woman under 40 with acute or convalescent COVID-19. Sequencing used peripheral blood. This CDR3 reads CASSRQGERNTGELFF. CDR3 nucleotides: TGTGCCAGCTCAAGACAGGGCGAAAGGAACACCGGGGAGCTGTTTTTT.